The clone carrying this T cell receptor beta chain was detected only a few times. Its target is not known. The sample belongs to a study of T cells after yellow fever vaccination. General observations from the study: Boosting was followed by the reappearance of most primary-vaccination clones (around 95% CD4, about 90% CD8).

From germline, CDR1 is LGHNA and CDR2 YNFKEQ. Trimming stripped 0 bases from V and 0 bases from J, with 18 bases between. CDR3 size: 19 residues. UMIs were added to TCR cDNA along with a universal primer site when it was made by 5'RACE template switching. Via MiXCR, TCRdb re-called the 5' RACE reads, giving one row per CDR3 protein. The table records around 250,000 distinct CDR3 sequences, 6.9% of them present only once. The sample in question was CD4+ T cells sorted from PBMCs, obtained 15 days after the yellow fever booster vaccination. The chain is built from TRBV4-2 and TRBJ1-5, with D possibly being TRBD1 (5 bases). This clonotype was obtained from a man aged 30-40 years who received the YFV17D yellow fever vaccine. CDR3 sequence (DNA): TGTGCCAGCAGCCAAGACCCTATGGTACAGGCTAATAGCAATCAGCCCCAGCATTTT. Translating gives CASSQDPMVQANSNQPQHF.